This entry describes one TCR beta chain. The antigen remains undetermined. Germline CDR1 and CDR2: SGHTA and FQGTGA. V shed 5 bases and J shed 3 bases, with 16 bases lying between them. This CDR3 contains 15 residues. The data are from a study of T-cell memory formation after mild COVID-19. General observations from the study: There were some responding clones in pre-infection memory, which suggested that cross-reactive memory had joined. Among contracting clones, CD4+ were mainly CM/EM and CD8+ enriched in EMRA.

TCRdb independently ran MiXCR on the 5' RACE reads; one entry per CDR3 protein. The repertoire consists of roughly 600,000 distinct CDR3 sequences, with about 20% occurring once and the leading ten covering 12%. The genes are TRBV7-3 and TRBJ1-1; D perhaps matches TRBD1 (5 bases). Sequences were obtained from PBMCs or a T cell subset sorted from them (not recorded which). This clonotype was sampled from an adult woman who had mild COVID-19 (a few samples of this study predate the infection). Cell type and time point are not known. This CDR3 reads CASSREGLGDTEAFF. CDR3 coding DNA: TGTGCCAGCAGCCGGGAGGGGTTAGGGGACACTGAAGCTTTCTTT.